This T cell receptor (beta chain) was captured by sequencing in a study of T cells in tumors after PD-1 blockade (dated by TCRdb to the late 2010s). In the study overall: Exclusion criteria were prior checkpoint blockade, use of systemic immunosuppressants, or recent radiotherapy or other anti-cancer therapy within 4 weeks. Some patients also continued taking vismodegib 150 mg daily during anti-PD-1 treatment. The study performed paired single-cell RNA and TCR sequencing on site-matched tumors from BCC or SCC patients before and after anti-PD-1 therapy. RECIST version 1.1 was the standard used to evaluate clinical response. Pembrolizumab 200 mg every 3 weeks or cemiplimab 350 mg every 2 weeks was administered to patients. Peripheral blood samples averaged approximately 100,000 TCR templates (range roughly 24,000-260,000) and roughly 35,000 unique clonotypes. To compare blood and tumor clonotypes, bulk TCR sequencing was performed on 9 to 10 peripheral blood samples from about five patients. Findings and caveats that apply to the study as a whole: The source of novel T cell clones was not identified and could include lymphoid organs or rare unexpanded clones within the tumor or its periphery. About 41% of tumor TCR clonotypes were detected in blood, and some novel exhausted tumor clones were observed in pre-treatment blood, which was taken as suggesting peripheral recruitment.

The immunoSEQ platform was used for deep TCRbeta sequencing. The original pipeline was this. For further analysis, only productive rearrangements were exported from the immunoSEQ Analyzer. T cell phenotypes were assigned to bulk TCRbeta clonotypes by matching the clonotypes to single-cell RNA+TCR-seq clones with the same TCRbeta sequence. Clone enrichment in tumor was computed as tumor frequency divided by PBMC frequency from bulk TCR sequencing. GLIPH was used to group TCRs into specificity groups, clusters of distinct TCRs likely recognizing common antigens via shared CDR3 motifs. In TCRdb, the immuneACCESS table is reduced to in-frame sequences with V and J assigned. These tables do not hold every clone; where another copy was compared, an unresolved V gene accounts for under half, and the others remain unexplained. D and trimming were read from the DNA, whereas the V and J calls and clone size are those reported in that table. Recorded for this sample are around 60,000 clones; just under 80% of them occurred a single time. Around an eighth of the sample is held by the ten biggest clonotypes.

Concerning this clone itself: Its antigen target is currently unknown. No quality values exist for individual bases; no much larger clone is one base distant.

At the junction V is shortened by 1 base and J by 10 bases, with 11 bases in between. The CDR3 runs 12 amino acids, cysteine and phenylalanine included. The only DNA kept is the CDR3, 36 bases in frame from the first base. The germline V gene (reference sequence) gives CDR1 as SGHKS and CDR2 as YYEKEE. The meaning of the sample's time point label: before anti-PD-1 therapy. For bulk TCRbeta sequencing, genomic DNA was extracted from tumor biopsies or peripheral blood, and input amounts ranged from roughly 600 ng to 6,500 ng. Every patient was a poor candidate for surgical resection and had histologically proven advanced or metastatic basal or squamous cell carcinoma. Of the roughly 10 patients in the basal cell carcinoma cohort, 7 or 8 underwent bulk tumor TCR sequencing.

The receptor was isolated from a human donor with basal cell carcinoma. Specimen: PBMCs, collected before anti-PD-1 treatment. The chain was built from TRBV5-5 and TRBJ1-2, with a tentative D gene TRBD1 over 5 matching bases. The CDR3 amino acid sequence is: CASSLPGPHYTF. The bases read TGTGCCAGCAGCTTGCCGGGGCCTCACTACACCTTC.